This T cell receptor beta chain comes out of a study of T cells expressing NK-cell markers. CDR3 length equals 13 residues. Germline CDR1 DFQATT, CDR2 SNEGSKA (reference sequence). Reanalyzing the 5' RACE reads, TCRdb keeps one entry per CDR3 protein, without DNA. The sample totals approximately 15,000 distinct CDR3 sequences; its top ten clones hold about 60%. This chain joins TRBV20-1 and TRBJ2-2; TCRdb calls TRBD1, which cannot be checked without DNA. Sequences were obtained from blood T cells: a sorted CD56 or NKG2C T cell subset, CD4+ or CD8+ T cells, or bulk PBMC T cells (not recorded which). The TCR sequence derives from a man aged 18 to 69 in good health. CDR3 sequence: CSATIGATGELFF.